The next 20 T cell receptor beta chains were all read from a single sample in a study of tumor-infiltrating lymphocytes in primary liver carcinoma. They got blood RNA out of unsorted whole blood and also pulled out germline DNA. From 500 ng of total RNA, TCR beta-specific cDNA was reverse-transcribed using a constant-region primer. Nested multiplex PCR, run for three rounds with slightly modified ARM-PCR, yielded TCR beta libraries. TRBV1-TRBV30 forward primers and a C-beta reverse primer were used in the first two PCR rounds, which each ran for approximately 10 cycles. TCRdb re-called the multiplex PCR reads with MiXCR, one entry per CDR3 protein. In the table there are more than 150,000 distinct CDR3 sequences, over 45% of which are singletons. What was sequenced was peripheral blood. The receptor source for this set is a man aged 40-55 years with primary liver carcinoma and hepatitis B virus infection.

As for this clonotype: A read error may be the cause here, since a much bigger clone is one base away. In DNA form, the CDR3 reads TGTGCCATCAGTGAACCGGGACGCCGGTTCAACGAGCAGTACTTC. This codes for CAISEPGRRFNEQYF. J is TRBJ2-7 and V is TRBV6-1; D possibly matches TRBD1 or TRBD2 (5 bases each). Germline CDR1 is MNHNS and CDR2 is SASEGT. CDR3 length equals 15 residues.

Worth noting for this clonotype: Just one base apart from a much larger clone, this may be a read error. V gene TRBV29-1 combines with J gene TRBJ2-3, with D unresolved. The CDR3 contains 15 residues. The V end was cut by 1 base, the J end by 0 bases, with 11 bases between. The germline gives CDR1 SQVTM, CDR2 ANQGSEA. CDR3: CSVEGSTRSTDTQYF. The CDR3, as DNA: TGCAGCGTTGAAGGGTCAACCCGAAGCACAGATACGCAGTATTTT.

With respect to this clonotype: A clone one base away is much larger, so this may be a read error. V is TRBV11-2 and J is TRBJ2-1, with TRBD2 identical over 9 bases. The germline V gene encodes CDR1 SGHAT and CDR2 FQNNGV. CDR3 length: 15 amino acids. V dropped 0 bases and J dropped 7; count of bases not matched to a gene: 4. CDR3 residues: CASSLDLAGANEQFF. CDR3 in DNA: TGTGCCAGCAGCTTAGATTTAGCGGGAGCTAATGAGCAGTTCTTC.

V gene TRBV2 combines with J gene TRBJ2-1; D is undetermined. There are 12 residues in the CDR3. The germline gives CDR1 SNHLY, CDR2 FYNNEI. V dropped 5 bases and J dropped 2 bases, with 4 bases sitting between them. The CDR3 is CASSWTYNEQFF. The CDR3 bases are TGTGCCAGCAGTTGGACCTACAATGAGCAGTTCTTC. The full variable domain, in which reference TRBV2 and TRBJ2-1 provide the parts outside the CDR3, is EPEVTQTPSHQVTQMGQEVILRCVPISNHLYFYWYRQILGQKVEFLVSFYNNEISEKSEIFDDQFSVERPDGSNFTLKIRSTKLEDSAMYFCASSWTYNEQFFGPGTRLTVL.

The V call is TRBV10-1, the J call TRBJ2-3; D not certain. Trimming shortened V by 2 bases and J by 5 bases, and 8 bases separated the two germline ends. Germline V gives CDR1 WNHNN, CDR2 SYGVQD (reference sequence). This CDR3 is built from 13 residues. The CDR3 DNA is TGCGCCAGCAGTGAGACGCCGAGAGATACGCAGTATTTT. This codes for CASSETPRDTQYF.

This chain links TRBV6-5 with TRBJ1-6, with no clear D. Germline CDR1 reads MNHEY; CDR2 reads SVGAGI. This CDR3 is built from 14 residues. V was shortened by 2 bases and J by 10 bases, with 12 bases between the two germline ends. In DNA form, the CDR3 reads TGTGCCAGCAGTTACACGGGCGTTGAGTCACCCCTCCACTTT. It is translated as CASSYTGVESPLHF.

Remarks on this clonotype: A much larger clone is a single base away; this may be a read error. The rearrangement joins TRBV5-6 to TRBJ2-3, with 7 bases that match TRBD2. This CDR3 region has 16 residues. The germline CDR1 and CDR2 sequences are SGHDT and YYEEEE. This chain's CDR3 is CASSLAAGVPTGTQYF. The CDR3 DNA sequence: TGTGCCAGCAGCTTGGCGGCGGGGGTCCCTACAGGTACGCAGTATTTT.

This sequence joins TRBV19 and TRBJ2-7, with a weak D call TRBD2 (5 bases). The V end was cut by 5 bases, the J end by 6 bases, with 14 bases between. CDR1 LNHDA and CDR2 SQIVND come from the germline V gene (reference sequence). The CDR3 contains 13 residues. The chain's CDR3 is CASSFQGLGEQYF. The DNA of the CDR3 is TGTGCCAGTAGTTTCCAAGGACTGGGCGAGCAGTACTTC.

V and J are TRBV29-1 and TRBJ1-6, with 10 nucleotides matching TRBD1. The V segment lost 5 bases and the J segment 12 bases; nucleotides outside the gene matches: 7. In germline, CDR1 is SQVTM, CDR2 ANQGSEA. This CDR3 has 13 residues. The CDR3 DNA follows: TGCAGCGTTACCGACAGGGGGCAGGGACCCCTCCACTTT. Translated, it gives CSVTDRGQGPLHF.

This sequence joins TRBV6-1 and TRBJ1-2; no reliable D call. The CDR3 has 11 residues. V was shortened by 11 bases and J by 2 bases, with 9 bases between the two germline ends. Germline assignment: CDR1 MNHNS and CDR2 SASEGT. Here the CDR3 reads CACHRNYGYTF. The CDR3, as DNA: TGTGCCTGCCATAGGAACTATGGCTACACCTTC.

A note on this clonotype: Germline is not matched at one junction end, which may reflect a read error. This chain uses TRBV11-2 with TRBJ2-2; 7 bases map to TRBD1. Germline CDR1 and CDR2: SGHAT and FQNNGV. The CDR3 has 14 amino acids. In DNA, the CDR3 is TGTGCCAGCAGCCGAGGGGGCTTGAACACCGGGGAGCTGTTT. This encodes CASSRGGLNTGELF. The whole variable domain, filled in from reference TRBV11-2 and TRBJ2-2, reads EAGVAQSPRYKIIEKRQSVAFWCNPISGHATLYWYQQILGQGPKLLIQFQNNGVVDDSQLPKDRFSAERLKGVDSTLKIQPAKLEDSAVYLCASSRGGLNTGELFGEGSRLTVL.

V gene TRBV12-3 or TRBV12-4 combines with J gene TRBJ2-1; 10 bases map to TRBD2. The J segment lost 3 bases and the V segment lost 7 bases, leaving 3 bases of the junction unmatched. The CDR3 is 14 amino acids. The CDR3 DNA is TGTGCCAGCAATTGGACTAGCGGCTACAATGAGCAGTTCTTC. Translated, it gives CASNWTSGYNEQFF.

This rearrangement joins TRBV11-2 to TRBJ2-1; 10 nucleotides agree with TRBD1. This CDR3 has 13 residues. Per germline, CDR1 SGHAT and CDR2 FQNNGV. V dropped 4 bases and J dropped 9; count of bases not matched to a gene: 3. CDR3 residues: CASSWDRGGEQFF. The CDR3 DNA reads TGTGCCAGCAGCTGGGACAGGGGTGGTGAGCAGTTCTTC.

This clonotype has only a few counts. Here the CDR3 DNA reads TGTGCCATCAGTGAGCAGGGGGGGAGTACTGAAGCTTTCTTT. Amino acids: CAISEQGGSTEAFF. The chain has TRBV10-3 and TRBJ1-1; TRBD1 matches at 7 bases. CDR1 is ENHRY and CDR2 is SYGVKD in the germline V gene. V shed 2 bases, J shed 5 bases, and the junction held 5 bases outside the gene matches. This CDR3 is built from 14 residues.

The chain is built from TRBV2 and TRBJ2-3; the D is unclear. V gave up 8 bases and J gave up 1 base, with 13 bases separating them. From germline, CDR1 is SNHLY and CDR2 FYNNEI. CDR3 length: 14 amino acids. In DNA form, the CDR3 reads TGTGCCAGCGCCCGTGAGAAAGGCACAGATACGCAGTATTTT. Translated: CASAREKGTDTQYF. Drawing the rest from reference TRBV2 and TRBJ2-3, the complete variable domain is EPEVTQTPSHQVTQMGQEVILRCVPISNHLYFYWYRQILGQKVEFLVSFYNNEISEKSEIFDDQFSVERPDGSNFTLKIRSTKLEDSAMYFCASAREKGTDTQYFGPGTRLTVL.

The chain joins TRBV29-1 to TRBJ2-1; TRBD2 matches at 10 bases. The CDR3 loop spans 13 amino acids. Germline V gene sequence: CDR1 SQVTM, CDR2 ANQGSEA. The J segment lost 8 bases and the V segment lost 4 bases, leaving 5 bases of the junction unmatched. The CDR3 loop reads CSVGGLAQDEQFF. In nucleotides, the CDR3 is TGCAGCGTTGGGGGACTAGCGCAGGATGAGCAGTTCTTC.

Details on this clonotype: A much larger clone sits a single nucleotide away, making a read error possible. The V call is TRBV29-1, the J call TRBJ2-2; 9 bases fit TRBD1. Germline CDR1 is SQVTM and CDR2 is ANQGSEA. CDR3 size: 13 residues. Written as DNA, the CDR3 is TGCAGCGTACAGGGGGCGCGAACCGTGGAGCTGTTTTTT. Protein sequence: CSVQGARTVELFF.

This clonotype appeared a few times. The chain uses TRBV5-5 and TRBJ1-6; tentatively, D is TRBD1 (5 bases). Per the germline V gene, CDR1 is SGHKS and CDR2 is YYEKEE (reference sequence). V gave up 0 bases and J gave up 10 bases, with 14 bases separating them. This CDR3 has 15 amino acids. As DNA, the CDR3 is TGTGCCAGCAGCTTGGTGGGGGTCGAGGGCTCACCCCTCCACTTT. Translating gives CASSLVGVEGSPLHF.

This clonotype appeared many times. The chain employs TRBV6-1 and TRBJ2-7; D ambiguous. Trimming shortened V by 4 bases and J by 0 bases, and 4 bases separated the two germline ends. This CDR3 spans 12 amino acids. Germline lookup yields CDR1 MNHNS and CDR2 SASEGT. In DNA form, the CDR3 reads TGTGCCAGCAGTGTTGGCTCCTACGAGCAGTACTTC. This translates into CASSVGSYEQYF.

As regards this clonotype: A junction end diverges from the germline sequence, so it may reflect a read error. The chain carries TRBV11-2 and TRBJ2-1; the D is unclear. The V gene's germline CDR1 is SGHAT and CDR2 FQNNGV. The CDR3 is 15 residues long. The CDR3 DNA follows: TGTGCCAGCAGCGCCCCCGTGACAATGTACAATGGGCAGTTCTTC. Translated, it gives CASSAPVTMYNGQFF.